Presented here are 23 T cell receptor beta chains from one specimen sequenced in a study of cytomegalovirus exposure and HLA in healthy donors. The PCR had 60 Vbeta and 13 Jbeta primers. Using immunoSEQ multiplex PCR, the repertoire was profiled, and TCRdb retains in-frame clones only, with some absent. The sample consists of approximately 73,000 clones, around three quarters of them appearing once. Sequencing was performed on PBMCs. Receptor source: a woman in her thirties or forties in good health and CMV-seropositive.

This chain's CDR3 is CASSLTPGQGAKYEQYF. The CDR3 nucleotides are TGTGCCAGCAGTTTAACTCCCGGCCAGGGGGCAAAATACGAGCAGTACTTC. The V gene is TRBV28, the J gene TRBJ2-7; 8 nucleotides align to TRBD1. CDR3 size: 17 residues. The V gene's germline CDR1 is MDHEN and CDR2 SYDVKM. The junction had 13 bases not matched to a gene; V was cut back by 2 bases and J by 4 bases. The full variable domain, with the rest looked up from reference TRBV28 and TRBJ2-7, is DVKVTQSSRYLVKRTGEKVFLECVQDMDHENMFWYRQDPGLGLRLIYFSYDVKMKEKGDIPEGYSVSREKKERFSLILESASTNQTSMYLCASSLTPGQGAKYEQYFGPGTRLTVT.

The gene calls are TRBV4-1 and TRBJ2-3, with 13 bases identical to TRBD2. Germline V gene lookup returns CDR1 MGHRA and CDR2 YSYEKL. The junction had 7 bases not matched to a gene; V was cut back by 0 bases and J by 1 base. The CDR3 is made up of 19 amino acids. CDR3 nucleotides: TGCGCCAGCAGCCAAGATCGGTTCGGACTAGCGGGGGGCACAGATACGCAGTATTTT. Its protein is CASSQDRFGLAGGTDTQYF.

The gene calls are TRBV6-6 and TRBJ1-1; D possibly corresponds to TRBD1 (5 bases). Trimming removed 1 base from V and 1 base from J, with 7 bases in between. CDR1 is MNHNY, CDR2 SVGAGI, per germline (reference sequence). CDR3 size: 14 residues. The CDR3 protein is CASSYWTQNTEAFF. The DNA for the CDR3 is TGTGCCAGCAGTTACTGGACACAGAACACTGAAGCTTTCTTT.

This clone appeared once. CDR3 amino acids: CASSQEPGEADTQYF. The CDR3, as DNA: TGCGCCAGCAGCCAAGAGCCGGGGGAGGCAGATACGCAGTATTTT. The chain recombines TRBV4-1 with TRBJ2-3, with a possible D match to TRBD2 (6 bases). Germline V lookup: CDR1 MGHRA, CDR2 YSYEKL. With 0 bases removed from V and 4 bases from J, the gap between germline ends came to 11 bases. The CDR3 loop spans 15 amino acids.

The table lists this clone with a few counts. The chain carries TRBV5-1 and TRBJ1-2; D is uncertain. Trimming removed 0 bases at V and 4 bases at J, with 13 bases between. From germline, CDR1 is SGHRS and CDR2 YFSETQ. CDR3 length: 15 residues. The CDR3 sequence is CASSLAGGSSYGYTF. As DNA, the CDR3 is TGCGCCAGCAGCTTGGCCGGAGGGAGTTCCTATGGCTACACCTTC.

V is TRBV6-1 and J is TRBJ1-4; possibly TRBD1 for D (6 bases). CDR1 is MNHNS and CDR2 is SASEGT in the germline V gene. V lost 2 bases and J lost 7, with 14 bases in between. The CDR3 runs 15 residues. The chain's CDR3 is CASSERRQAAEKLFF. The CDR3 DNA sequence: TGTGCCAGCAGTGAACGAAGACAGGCCGCTGAAAAACTGTTTTTT.

The rearrangement uses TRBV7-9 and TRBJ2-7; 8 bases are a match to TRBD1. CDR1 and CDR2 from the germline V gene are SEHNR and FQNEAQ (reference sequence). The CDR3 covers 14 residues. The V and J ends lost 4 bases and 3 bases, in that order; junction bases with no gene match: 5. CDR3 DNA: TGTGCCAGCAGCTCTCCAGGGGGCGGCTACGAGCAGTACTTC. This sequence encodes CASSSPGGGYEQYF. Complete variable domain (other parts from reference TRBV7-9 and TRBJ2-7): DTGVSQNPRHKITKRGQNVTFRCDPISEHNRLYWYRQTLGQGPEFLTYFQNEAQLEKSRLLSDRFSAERPKGSFSTLEIQRTEQGDSAMYLCASSSPGGGYEQYFGPGTRLTVT.

This clone was counted a few times. The genes are TRBV4-1 and TRBJ2-1, with 12 bases lining up with TRBD2. The CDR3 length is 17 residues. V lost 5 bases to trimming and J lost 2 bases; unmatched junction nucleotides: 7. The V gene's germline CDR1 is MGHRA and CDR2 YSYEKL. This chain's CDR3 is CASSGQRLAGAYNEQFF. CDR3 coding DNA: TGCGCCAGCAGCGGACAGAGACTAGCGGGAGCCTACAATGAGCAGTTCTTC.

The chain recombines TRBV18 with TRBJ1-2; unclear D gene. The CDR3 length is 15 residues. Deletions cut 3 bases from V and 4 bases from J, with 15 bases between. Germline V gene lookup returns CDR1 KGHSH and CDR2 LQKENI. The CDR3 DNA reads as TGTGCCAGCTCACCCCGCGGCGACCTGGGCTATGGCTACACCTTC. Its protein product is CASSPRGDLGYGYTF.

The V gene is TRBV7-3, the J gene TRBJ2-3, with D tentatively TRBD2 (6 bases). V was trimmed by 1 base and J by 5 bases, leaving 10 bases between them. This CDR3 region has 14 residues. CDR1 is SGHTA and CDR2 is FQGTGA in the germline V gene. The CDR3 sequence is CASSLRGRGDTQYF. DNA for the CDR3: TGTGCCAGCAGCTTAAGAGGGCGGGGAGATACGCAGTATTTT.

The CDR3 loop is CASSPTSGSTYEQYF. In nucleotides, the CDR3 is TGTGCCAGCAGCCCTACTAGCGGGAGTACGTACGAGCAGTACTTC. The chain links TRBV9 to TRBJ2-7; 11 positions agree with TRBD2. There are 15 residues in the CDR3. Germline V gene lookup returns CDR1 SGDLS and CDR2 YYNGEE. After removal of 4 bases from V and 4 bases from J, the junction contained 7 bases not matched to a gene.

The chain is built from TRBV9 and TRBJ2-5; 14 nucleotides agree with TRBD2. Germline loops: CDR1 SGDLS, CDR2 YYNGEE. The CDR3 length is 18 residues. Trimming at V came to 5 bases and at J to 5 bases, leaving 14 bases not matched to a gene. CDR3 residues: CASSVTSGGARHRETQYF. The CDR3, as DNA: TGTGCCAGCAGTGTGACTAGCGGGGGGGCCAGGCACCGGGAGACCCAGTACTTC.

The chain has TRBV18 and TRBJ1-1, with D hard to call. Germline V gene sequence: CDR1 KGHSH, CDR2 LQKENI. The CDR3 runs to 14 residues. The germline V and J ends were trimmed by 6 bases and 1 base, with 12 bases remaining between them. The CDR3 spells CASSPLATNTEAFF. CDR3 coding DNA: TGTGCCAGCTCTCCCCTAGCCACGAACACTGAAGCTTTCTTT.

This clone has a handful of counts. The V and J genes are TRBV5-6 and TRBJ1-3; TRBD1 matches at 7 bases. This CDR3 is built from 17 residues. The germline V gene encodes CDR1 SGHDT and CDR2 YYEEEE. Unmatched junction bases numbered 8, after V lost 1 base and J lost 1 base. CDR3 nucleotide sequence: TGTGCCAGCAGCTTGCTAGCAGGGGGAACATCTGGAAACACCATATATTTT. This gives the protein CASSLLAGGTSGNTIYF.

The rearrangement joins TRBV13 to TRBJ2-7; 15 nucleotides match TRBD2. The junction had 4 bases not matched to a gene; V was cut back by 4 bases and J by 6 bases. CDR3 length equals 15 residues. Looked up from germline, CDR1 is PRHDT and CDR2 is FYEKMQ (reference sequence). The CDR3 region is CASSSRTSGRGEQYF. The CDR3 bases are TGTGCCAGCAGCTCTCGGACTAGCGGGAGGGGCGAGCAGTACTTC.

The gene calls are TRBV25-1 and TRBJ2-7; D is perhaps TRBD1 (6 bases). Germline lookup yields CDR1 MGHDK and CDR2 SYGVNS. The CDR3 consists of 13 residues. V dropped 7 bases and J dropped 1 base, with 11 bases sitting between them. The CDR3 coding sequence is TGTGCCAGCACCGACAGGTATTCCTACGAGCAGTACTTC. This gives the protein CASTDRYSYEQYF.

The gene calls are TRBV4-2 and TRBJ2-1; D gene uncertain. V was cut by 1 base and J by 5 bases, with 9 bases left in between. CDR3 length: 14 amino acids. Looked up from germline, CDR1 is LGHNA and CDR2 is YNFKEQ. In DNA form, the CDR3 reads TGTGCCAGCAGCCAAGGTGGCCAGAACAATGAGCAGTTCTTC. Protein product: CASSQGGQNNEQFF.

The CDR3 is CASSQDPSRLAPSTDTQYF. The CDR3 coding sequence is TGCGCCAGCAGCCAAGATCCCTCACGACTAGCGCCTAGCACAGATACGCAGTATTTT. V is TRBV4-1 and J is TRBJ2-3; 8 nucleotides align to TRBD2. J was trimmed by 0 bases and V by 0 bases; bases with no gene match: 11. Germline V gene lookup returns CDR1 MGHRA and CDR2 YSYEKL. The CDR3 extends over 19 amino acids.

This chain joins TRBV29-1 and TRBJ2-7; weak D call: TRBD1 (6 bases). The CDR3 totals 13 residues. The V end lost 3 bases, the J end lost 0 bases, and 9 bases lay between the germline ends. Germline-derived CDR1 and CDR2 are SQVTM and ANQGSEA. CDR3 residues: CSVDKDSSYEQYF. The CDR3 coding sequence is TGCAGCGTTGACAAGGACAGCTCCTACGAGCAGTACTTC.

The chain recombines TRBV12-2 with TRBJ1-4; the D segment call TRBD1 is taken from the table without a DNA check. TRBV12-2 is a pseudogene. CDR3 length: 13 residues. In nucleotides, the CDR3 is TGTGCAAGTCGCTTAGCTCAAAATGAAAAACTGTTTTTT. This sequence encodes CASRLAQNEKLFF.

A few counts support this clone. V gene TRBV19 combines with J gene TRBJ1-1; 9 nucleotides align to TRBD1. The CDR3 is 14 amino acids. V was clipped by 4 bases and J by 3 bases; unmatched bases: 3. Germline values: CDR1 LNHDA, CDR2 SQIVND (reference sequence). CDR3 protein: CASSRGDRDTEAFF. In DNA, the CDR3 is TGTGCCAGTAGTAGGGGGGACAGGGACACTGAAGCTTTCTTT.

For this clone: A read error may account for a junction end that differs from germline. The CDR3 nucleotides read TGTGCCAGCAGCTTGGGAAGGGAGAAAAGATTCTTC. Protein product: CASSLGREKRFF. The chain carries TRBV5-8 and TRBJ1-2, with no clear D. The CDR3 has 12 residues. In germline, CDR1 is SGHTS, CDR2 YDEGEE.

The rearrangement links TRBV6-1 to TRBJ2-5, with 10 bases identical to TRBD2. V lost 7 bases to trimming and J lost 2 bases; unmatched junction nucleotides: 7. This CDR3 contains 15 residues. Germline V lookup: CDR1 MNHNS, CDR2 SASEGT. The CDR3 region is CASIGLAAGQETQYF. The CDR3 DNA reads as TGTGCCAGCATCGGACTAGCGGCGGGTCAAGAGACCCAGTACTTC.